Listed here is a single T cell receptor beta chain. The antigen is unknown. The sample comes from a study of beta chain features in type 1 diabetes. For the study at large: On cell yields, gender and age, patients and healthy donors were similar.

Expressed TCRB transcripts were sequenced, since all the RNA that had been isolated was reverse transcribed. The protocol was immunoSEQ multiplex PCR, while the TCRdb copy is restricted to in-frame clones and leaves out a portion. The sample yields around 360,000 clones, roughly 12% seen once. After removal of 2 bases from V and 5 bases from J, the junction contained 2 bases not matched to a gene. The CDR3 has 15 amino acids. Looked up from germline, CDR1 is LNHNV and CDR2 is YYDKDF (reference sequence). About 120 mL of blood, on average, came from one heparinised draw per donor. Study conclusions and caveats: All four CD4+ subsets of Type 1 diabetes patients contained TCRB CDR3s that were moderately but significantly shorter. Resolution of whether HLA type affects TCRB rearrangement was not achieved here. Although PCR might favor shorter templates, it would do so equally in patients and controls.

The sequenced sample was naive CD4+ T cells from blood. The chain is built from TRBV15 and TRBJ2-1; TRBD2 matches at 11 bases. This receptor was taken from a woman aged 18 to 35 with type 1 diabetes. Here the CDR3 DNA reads TGTGCCACCAGCAGAATAGCGGGGGGGAACAATGAGCAGTTCTTC. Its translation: CATSRIAGGNNEQFF.